The 7 T cell receptor beta chains given below trace back to one sample, sequenced in a study of CD8+ T cells in alopecia areata. RNA extraction was followed by reverse transcription into cDNA, which acted as the sequencing template. Sequencing was performed with immunoSEQ multiplex PCR; in TCRdb, only in-frame clones are kept and a portion is missing. The sample shows some 130,000 clones, 58% of them seen only once. The starting material was CD4+ T cells sorted from blood, obtained at week 0. These receptors came from a human donor with alopecia areata.

The J gene is TRBJ2-3, the V gene TRBV4-3; the D is unclear. Trimming took off 1 base at V and 10 bases at J, with 12 bases between the two ends. CDR1 is LGHNA and CDR2 is YSLEER in the germline V gene. This CDR3 is built from 13 residues. The chain's CDR3 is CASSQVRGGAQYF. Here the CDR3 DNA reads TGCGCCAGCAGCCAAGTAAGAGGTGGTGCGCAGTATTTT.

J is TRBJ1-6 and V is TRBV7-2; D is unclear. The V end was cut by 5 bases, the J end by 7 bases, with 12 bases between. The CDR3 sequence is 14 residues long. The germline CDR1 and CDR2 sequences are SGHTA and FQGNSA. This chain's CDR3 is CASSPDLDNSPLHF. The CDR3 DNA reads as TGTGCCAGCAGCCCCGACTTAGACAATTCACCCCTCCACTTT.

This clone was seen a few times. A junction boundary mismatches the germline segment, possibly from a read error. V and J are TRBV7-2 and TRBJ2-3; 7 nucleotides align to TRBD2. Germline loops: CDR1 SGHTA, CDR2 FQGNSA. The CDR3 runs 14 residues. The CDR3 spells CASRLAGATDTQYF. The CDR3, as DNA: TGTGCCAGCAGGTTAGCGGGCGCCACAGATACGCAGTATTTT. The whole variable domain, filled in from reference TRBV7-2 and TRBJ2-3, reads GAGVSQSPSNKVTEKGKDVELRCDPISGHTALYWYRQSLGQGLEFLIYFQGNSAPDKSGLPSDRFSAERTGGSVSTLTIQRTQQEDSAVYLCASRLAGATDTQYFGPGTRLTVL.

As DNA, the CDR3 is TGTGCCAGCAGCACACAACGGAACACTGAAGCTTTCTTT. Protein product: CASSTQRNTEAFF. The gene calls are TRBV7-3 and TRBJ1-1; D ambiguous. The CDR3 spans 13 residues. Germline lookup yields CDR1 SGHTA and CDR2 FQGTGA. V was cut by 5 bases and J by 1 base, with 8 bases left in between.

The V and J genes are TRBV27 and TRBJ2-7, with 10 bases matching TRBD1. Germline lookup yields CDR1 MNHEY and CDR2 SMNVEV (reference sequence). Losses at the gene ends were 3 bases for V and 4 bases for J; bases not matched to a gene: 6. The CDR3 contains 15 residues. The DNA for the CDR3 is TGTGCCAGCAGTTTCCGGGACAGGGGTTTGTACGAGCAGTACTTC. Residues: CASSFRDRGLYEQYF.

This clone was picked up a small number of times. J is TRBJ2-1 and V is TRBV11-1, with a tentative D call TRBD2 (5 bases). In germline, CDR1 is SGHAT, CDR2 FQDESV (reference sequence). The V end lost 3 bases, the J end lost 12 bases, and 12 bases lay between the germline ends. The CDR3 loop spans 12 amino acids. CDR3 residues: CASSFPRRGQFF. The CDR3 nucleotides read TGTGCCAGCAGCTTCCCTCGTCGGGGGCAGTTCTTC. Full variable domain (rest looked up from reference TRBV11-1 and TRBJ2-1): EAEVAQSPRYKITEKSQAVAFWCDPISGHATLYWYRQILGQGPELLVQFQDESVVDDSQLPKDRFSAERLKGVDSTLKIQPAELGDSAMYLCASSFPRRGQFFGPGTRLTVL.

The chain uses TRBV9 and TRBJ2-5; a possible D gene is TRBD2 (5 bases). There are 14 residues in the CDR3. Between the trimmed V and J ends, which lost 0 bases and 5 bases, there was a span of 11 bases. The germline gives CDR1 SGDLS, CDR2 YYNGEE. The CDR3 is CASSVGTSAETQYF. In nucleotides, the CDR3 is TGTGCCAGCAGCGTAGGCACTAGTGCCGAGACCCAGTACTTC.